Below, one TCR beta chain is given with its context. Its antigen remains unknown. This sample is drawn from a study of neoadjuvant anti-PD-1 for oral cavity cancer. Study as a whole: Patients mostly received three to four biweekly nivolumab doses at 3 mg/kg before surgery. Patients without progression received a fourth nivolumab dose around day 43, then surgical resection on days 50-56. Study outcomes and limitations: Higher pretreatment Treg/Th17 ratios tracked higher pretreatment blood clonality.

Clones were read by immunoSEQ multiplex PCR, and TCRdb kept only the in-frame ones, dropping some. The table has about 15,000 clones, about 36% seen once; the top ten hold around 39%. Per germline, CDR1 SGHTA and CDR2 FQGNSA. The CDR3 extends over 15 amino acids. Trimming removed 3 bases from V and 7 bases from J, with 18 bases in between. The time point is: after neoadjuvant nivolumab, at surgical resection. The material was tumor tissue, obtained after nivolumab (anti-PD-1) treatment. This chain links TRBV7-2 with TRBJ1-2; D gene ambiguous. This sequence was found in a person aged 35-79 years with oral cavity squamous cell carcinoma. CDR3 DNA: TGTGCCAGCAGCTTCGGAACCCAGGTGGCGGGTGGCTACACCTTC. It encodes CASSFGTQVAGGYTF.